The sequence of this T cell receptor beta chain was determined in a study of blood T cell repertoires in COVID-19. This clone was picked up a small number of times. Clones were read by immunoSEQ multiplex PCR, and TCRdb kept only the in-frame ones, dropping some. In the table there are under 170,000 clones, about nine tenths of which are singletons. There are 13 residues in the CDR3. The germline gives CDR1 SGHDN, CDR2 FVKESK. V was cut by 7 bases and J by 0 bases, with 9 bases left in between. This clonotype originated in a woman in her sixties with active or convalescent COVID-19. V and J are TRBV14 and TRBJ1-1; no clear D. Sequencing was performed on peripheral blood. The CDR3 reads CASTLELNTEAFF. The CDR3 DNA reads TGTGCCAGCACCCTTGAGCTGAACACTGAAGCTTTCTTT. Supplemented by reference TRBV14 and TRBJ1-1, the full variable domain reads EAGVTQFPSHSVIEKGQTVTLRCDPISGHDNLYWYRRVMGKEIKFLLHFVKESKQDESGMPNNRFLAERTGGTYSTLKVQPAELEDSGVYFCASTLELNTEAFFGQGTRLTVV.